Presented here are 10 T cell receptor beta chains from one specimen sequenced in a study of cytomegalovirus exposure and HLA in healthy donors. The PCR was carried out with 60 Vbeta primers and 13 Jbeta primers. The table came from immunoSEQ multiplex PCR; TCRdb's copy has only in-frame clones and leaves some out. The sample has roughly 150,000 clones; roughly 74% are singletons. Sequencing used PBMCs. These receptors originate from a man aged 18 to 30 in good health and CMV-seropositive.

This chain links TRBV20-1 with TRBJ1-6; D may be TRBD1 (5 bases). The length of the CDR3 is 11 residues. Per germline, CDR1 DFQATT and CDR2 SNEGSKA (reference sequence). Trimming took 6 bases from V and 8 from J, leaving 8 bases between them. CDR3 residues: CSASGYSPLHF. The CDR3 DNA reads as TGCAGTGCGTCAGGGTATTCACCCCTCCACTTT.

V is TRBV30 and J is TRBJ1-5; 7 bases line up with TRBD1. CDR3 length: 15 residues. Germline loops: CDR1 GTSNPN, CDR2 SVGIG (reference sequence). After removal of 2 bases from V and 3 bases from J, the junction contained 7 bases not matched to a gene. CDR3 region: CAWSSWGQNNQPQHF. In nucleotides, the CDR3 is TGTGCCTGGAGTAGCTGGGGACAGAACAATCAGCCCCAGCATTTT.

The chain employs TRBV9 and TRBJ2-5, with 8 bases aligning to TRBD2. Unmatched junction bases numbered 1, after V lost 3 bases and J lost 3 bases. Germline lookup yields CDR1 SGDLS and CDR2 YYNGEE. This CDR3 is 13 amino acids long. The CDR3 DNA follows: TGTGCCAGCAGCGCCGGGGGGGAAGAGACCCAGTACTTC. Its protein is CASSAGGEETQYF.

V gene TRBV5-4 combines with J gene TRBJ1-1; perhaps TRBD1 as D (5 bases). The ends were cut back, 5 bases at V and 3 bases at J, with 14 bases in the middle. Looked up from germline, CDR1 is SGHNT and CDR2 is YYREEE (reference sequence). This CDR3 comprises 14 residues. Written as DNA, the CDR3 is TGTGCCAGCAGGCCAGGGCAATGGGACACTGAAGCTTTCTTT. Translation gives CASRPGQWDTEAFF.

The chain couples TRBV4-1 to TRBJ1-5; the D gene is possibly TRBD1 (5 bases). Germline V CDR1 and CDR2: MGHRA, YSYEKL. The CDR3 loop spans 12 amino acids. Deletions cut 4 bases from V and 11 bases from J, with 12 bases between. CDR3 amino acids: CASSPPKGAQHF. The CDR3 DNA reads as TGCGCCAGCAGCCCTCCAAAAGGGGCCCAGCATTTT.

The rearrangement uses TRBV2 and TRBJ2-1, with D perhaps TRBD1 (5 bases). CDR1 SNHLY and CDR2 FYNNEI come from the germline V gene. The CDR3 is 13 residues long. Trimming took 6 bases from V and 9 from J, leaving 15 bases between them. The CDR3 sequence: CASRGAGLVEQFF. CDR3 coding DNA: TGTGCCAGCAGAGGGGCAGGTTTGGTTGAGCAGTTCTTC.

The rearrangement uses TRBV5-1 and TRBJ2-5, with D maybe TRBD1 (6 bases). The end of the DNA aligns better with TRBJ2-7, so the J call may be wrong. The CDR3 loop spans 15 amino acids. Germline V gives CDR1 SGHRS, CDR2 YFSETQ. The DNA of the CDR3 is TGCGCCAGCAGCTTGTACAGGGCCGAGACCTACGAGCAGTACTTC. This translates into CASSLYRAETYEQYF.

V gene TRBV9 combines with J gene TRBJ1-4, with D possibly being TRBD1 (5 bases). Germline assignment: CDR1 SGDLS and CDR2 YYNGEE. The CDR3 consists of 15 residues. V was cut by 4 bases and J by 3 bases, with 13 bases left in between. The chain's CDR3 is CASSSRGNPNEKLFF. The CDR3 bases are TGTGCCAGCAGCTCCCGGGGGAATCCTAATGAAAAACTGTTTTTT.

The CDR3 is CASSYRGESQYF. CDR3 nucleotide sequence: TGTGCCAGCAGTTACCGTGGAGAATCCCAGTACTTC. V usage is TRBV6-5 and J usage is TRBJ2-7; D call uncertain. The CDR3 is 12 residues long. Per germline, CDR1 MNHEY and CDR2 SVGAGI. Deletions cut 2 bases from V and 10 bases from J, with 12 bases between.

The chain has TRBV6-5 and TRBJ2-7; 10 bases are a match to TRBD2. V was pared by 6 bases and J by 7 bases, with 9 bases of the junction left unmatched. CDR3 length: 14 residues. Per the germline V gene, CDR1 is MNHEY and CDR2 is SVGAGI. The CDR3 loop is CASRWALAGSEQYF. In DNA form, the CDR3 reads TGTGCCAGCAGGTGGGCACTAGCGGGGAGTGAGCAGTACTTC.